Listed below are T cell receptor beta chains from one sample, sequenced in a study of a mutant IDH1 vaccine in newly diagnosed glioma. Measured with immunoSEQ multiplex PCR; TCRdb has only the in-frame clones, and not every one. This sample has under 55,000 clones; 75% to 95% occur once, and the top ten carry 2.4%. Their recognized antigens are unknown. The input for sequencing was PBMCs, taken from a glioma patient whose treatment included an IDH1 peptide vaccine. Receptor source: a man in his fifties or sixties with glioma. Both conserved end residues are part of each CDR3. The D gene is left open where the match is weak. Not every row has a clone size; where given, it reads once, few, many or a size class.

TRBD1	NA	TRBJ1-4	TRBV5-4	TGTGCCAGCAGCCGGAACCTCGGACAGGGCAATGAAAAACTGTTTTTT	CASSRNLGQGNEKLFF
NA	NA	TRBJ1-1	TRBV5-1	TGCGCCAGCAGCTGGAACGGGGTAGGAGGGAACACTGAAGCTTTCTTT	CASSWNGVGGNTEAFF
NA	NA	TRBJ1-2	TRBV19	TGTGCCAGTATGGGGCTCACGTCTGAGTACACCTTC	CASMGLTSEYTF
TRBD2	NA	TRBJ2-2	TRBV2	TGTGCCAGCAGCCAGCGGGAGATGACCGGGGAGCTGTTTTTT	CASSQREMTGELFF
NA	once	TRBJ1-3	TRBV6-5	TGTGCCAGCAGTTCACAGCGGGGAAACACCATATATTTT	CASSSQRGNTIYF
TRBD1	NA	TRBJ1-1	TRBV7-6	TGTGCCAGCAGCCGTACAGGGGACCTGAACACTGAAGCTTTCTTT	CASSRTGDLNTEAFF
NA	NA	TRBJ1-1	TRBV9	TGTGCCAGCAGGGGTTCGAACACTGAAGCTTTCTTT	CASRGSNTEAFF
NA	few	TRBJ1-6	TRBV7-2	TGTGCCAGCAGCGCGGGACATACGAATTCACCCCTCCACTTT	CASSAGHTNSPLHF
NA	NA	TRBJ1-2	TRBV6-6	TGTGCCAGCAGTTACTCCCCGTACTATGGCTACACCTTC	CASSYSPYYGYTF
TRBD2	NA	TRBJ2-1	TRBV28	TGTGCCAGCAGCAGTGCGGGGGGCATTTACAATGAGCAGTTCTTC	CASSSAGGIYNEQFF
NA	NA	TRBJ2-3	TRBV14	TGTGCCAGCAGCTCACGCCGGCAGGGCCCTTTCTCCACAGATACGCAGTATTTT	CASSSRRQGPFSTDTQYF
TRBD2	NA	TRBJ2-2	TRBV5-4	TGTGCCAGCAGCTTGGGACTAGCGGGATCCCCCGGGGAGCTGTTTTTT	CASSLGLAGSPGELFF
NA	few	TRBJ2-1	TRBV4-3	TGCGCCAGCAGCCAAGAGCGTCAGAATGAGCAGTTCTTC	CASSQERQNEQFF
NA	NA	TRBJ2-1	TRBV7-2	TGTGCCAGCAGCTTAGACCTAGTCAACCCTTACAATGAGCAGTTCTTC	CASSLDLVNPYNEQFF
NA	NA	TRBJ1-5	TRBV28	TGTGCCAGCAGCCCAGTACCTAGCTATCAGCCCCAGCATTTT	CASSPVPSYQPQHF
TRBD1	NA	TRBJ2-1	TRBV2	TGTGCCAGCAAGGGACAGGGAACCTACAATGAGCAGTTCTTC	CASKGQGTYNEQFF
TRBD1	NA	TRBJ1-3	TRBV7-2	TGTGCCAGCAGCCTGACCCGGGACAGGACAAACACCATATATTTT	CASSLTRDRTNTIYF
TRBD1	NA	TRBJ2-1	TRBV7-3	TGTGCCAGCAGCCCCCACGGACAGGGATCCTACAATGAGCAGTTCTTC	CASSPHGQGSYNEQFF
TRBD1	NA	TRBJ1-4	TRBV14	TGTGCCAGCAGCCAAACAAGTGGGTTCCGGACAGGGTTTGAAAAACTGTTTTTT	CASSQTSGFRTGFEKLFF
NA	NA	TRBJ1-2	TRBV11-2	TGTGCCAGCAGCTTAGATCACGGGGGCCACTATGGCTACACCTTC	CASSLDHGGHYGYTF
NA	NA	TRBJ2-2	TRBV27	TGTGCCAGCAGTTTCAGCCGGGCCGAGACCGGGGAGCTGTTTTTT	CASSFSRAETGELFF
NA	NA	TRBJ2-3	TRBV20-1	TGCAGTGCAACAGACGATACGCAGTATTTT	CSATDDTQYF
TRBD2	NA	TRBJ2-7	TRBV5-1	TGCGCCAGCAGCTTGCTAGCGGAAGCCACGCAGCAGTACTTC	CASSLLAEATQQYF
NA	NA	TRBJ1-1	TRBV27	TGTGCCAGCAGTTCCCGCTCGACAGAAGCTTTCTTT	CASSSRSTEAFF
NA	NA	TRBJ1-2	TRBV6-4	TGTGCCAGCAGCAACAGGGTTTCTAACTATGGCTACACCTTC	CASSNRVSNYGYTF
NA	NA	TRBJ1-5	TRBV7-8	TGTGCCAGCAGCTTAGGGGGCAGGGGTCAGCCCCAGCATTTT	CASSLGGRGQPQHF
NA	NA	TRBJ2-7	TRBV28	TGTGCCAGCAGTTCCGGGTCTACCTACGAGCAGTACTTC	CASSSGSTYEQYF
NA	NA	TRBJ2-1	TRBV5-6	TGTGCCAGCAGCTTGGTAGGGGGGAATGAGCAGTTCTTC	CASSLVGGNEQFF
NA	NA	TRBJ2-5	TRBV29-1	TGCAGCGTTCGTCTCGGGGGGCGCGGAGGAGAGACCCAGTACTTC	CSVRLGGRGGETQYF
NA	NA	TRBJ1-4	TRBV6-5	TGTGCCAGCAGTACTATTAATGAAAAACTGTTTTTT	CASSTINEKLFF
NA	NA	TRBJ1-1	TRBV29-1	TGCAGCGTTGAATCCTCCTCGGGCCTCTGGGCTTTCTTT	CSVESSSGLWAFF
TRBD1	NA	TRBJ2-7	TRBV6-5	TGTGCCAGCAGTTACTCTGGCGGACAGGCATACGAGCAGTACTTC	CASSYSGGQAYEQYF
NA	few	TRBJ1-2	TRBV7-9	TGTGCCAGCAGCTTAGGGCCAGCTACTAACTATGGCTACACCTTC	CASSLGPATNYGYTF
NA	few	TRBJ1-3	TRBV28	TGTGCCAGCAGTTTTCGCATCTCTGGAAACACCATATATTTT	CASSFRISGNTIYF
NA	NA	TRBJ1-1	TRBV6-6	TGTGCCAGCAGTCACGGACGGATGAACACTGAAGCTTTCTTT	CASSHGRMNTEAFF
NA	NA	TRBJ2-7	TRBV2	TGTGCCAGCAGTGAAAGACACTACGAGCAGTACTTC	CASSERHYEQYF
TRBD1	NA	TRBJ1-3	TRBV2	TGTGCCAGCTTAGCGGACAGGGGATCCGGAAACACCATATATTTT	CASLADRGSGNTIYF
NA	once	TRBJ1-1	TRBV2	TGTGCCAGCAGTGATAGGGGGATGAACACTGAAGCTTTCTTT	CASSDRGMNTEAFF
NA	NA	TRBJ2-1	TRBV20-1	TGCAGTGCTCGGAGTCGAGTAGAGTTCTTC	CSARSRVEFF
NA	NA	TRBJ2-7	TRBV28	TGTGCCAGCAGAAATCTAGACAGCGCCTACGAGCAGTACTTC	CASRNLDSAYEQYF
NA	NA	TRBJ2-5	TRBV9	TGTGCCAGCAGCGTAACCCCACAGGGCCAAGAGACCCAGTACTTC	CASSVTPQGQETQYF
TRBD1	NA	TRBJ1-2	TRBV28	TGTGCCAGCCAAGGGGGCAGGGTGACCTATGGCTACACCTTC	CASQGGRVTYGYTF
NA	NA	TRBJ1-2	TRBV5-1	TGCGCCAGCAGCTCCAGGGATAACTATGGCTACACCTTC	CASSSRDNYGYTF
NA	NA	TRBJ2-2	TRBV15	TGTGCCACCAGCAGAGATCGACGGACTGCGAACACCGGGGAGCTGTTTTTT	CATSRDRRTANTGELFF
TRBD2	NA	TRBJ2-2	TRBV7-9	TGTGCCAGCAGCTTATATGGGACTAGCGATTGGGGTGGAACCGGGGAGCTGTTTTTT	CASSLYGTSDWGGTGELFF
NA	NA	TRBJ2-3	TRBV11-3	TGTGCCAGCAGCTTAGGGCAGGGCACAGATACGCAGTATTTT	CASSLGQGTDTQYF
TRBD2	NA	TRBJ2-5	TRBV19	TGTGCCAGTAGTAGCCCAGCGGGGCCAAGCCCGGAGACCCAGTACTTC	CASSSPAGPSPETQYF
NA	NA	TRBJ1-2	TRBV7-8	TGTGCCAGCAGCTTAGGCACCTCCTACACCTTC	CASSLGTSYTF
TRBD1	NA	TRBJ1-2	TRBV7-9	TGTGCCAGCAGACGGGACAGGGGGTTCTATGGCTACACCTTC	CASRRDRGFYGYTF